This entry lists 24 T cell receptor beta chains sequenced from one sample in a study of blood T cell repertoires in COVID-19. Assay used: immunoSEQ multiplex PCR; TCRdb lists only in-frame clones, some missing. The sample has 240,000 or so clones, roughly 88% seen once. The specimen sequenced was peripheral blood. These receptors all stem from a man older than 75 with acute or convalescent COVID-19.

Remarks on this clone: Other DNA sequences of this sample code for an identical CDR3. The chain links TRBV6-5 to TRBJ2-1, with D tentatively TRBD2 (6 bases). The V and J ends lost 6 bases and 4 bases respectively, with 13 bases between them. Germline assignment: CDR1 MNHEY and CDR2 SVGAGI. The CDR3 runs 14 residues. The CDR3 nucleotides read TGTGCCAGCAGACCGGGACTTCCATACAATGAGCAGTTCTTC. Amino acid sequence: CASRPGLPYNEQFF.

The chain couples TRBV10-3 to TRBJ2-1; D call uncertain. The length of the CDR3 is 11 residues. The V gene's germline CDR1 is ENHRY and CDR2 SYGVKD. The V and J ends lost 5 bases and 7 bases respectively, with 6 bases between them. The CDR3, as DNA: TGTGCCATCAGTAGCCTGAATGAGCAGTTCTTC. Amino acid sequence: CAISSLNEQFF.

This clone was observed a handful of times. The V call is TRBV19, the J call TRBJ2-7, with D perhaps matching TRBD2 (6 bases). The CDR3 consists of 11 residues. V was pared by 4 bases and J by 13 bases, with 14 bases between. Germline CDR1 reads LNHDA; CDR2 reads SQIVND (reference sequence). CDR3 nucleotides: TGTGCCAGTAGTAATTGGGACTTCTTCTACTTC. This translates into CASSNWDFFYF.

This clone was seen once. This chain joins TRBV20-1 and TRBJ2-5; no firm D call. CDR1 is DFQATT and CDR2 is SNEGSKA in the germline V gene (reference sequence). This CDR3 region has 10 residues. Trimming shortened V by 3 bases and J by 5 bases, and 4 bases separated the two germline ends. The CDR3 DNA reads as TGCAGTGCTAGGTCGGAGACCCAGTACTTC. It translates to CSARSETQYF.

This clone was seen just once. The chain links TRBV28 to TRBJ1-5; D ambiguous. This CDR3 comprises 12 residues. Germline CDR1 and CDR2: MDHEN and SYDVKM. Trimming cost V 6 bases and J 6 bases, with 9 bases left between them. CDR3 sequence reads: CASSLPGQPQHF. CDR3 bases: TGTGCCAGCAGCCTCCCGGGTCAGCCCCAGCATTTT.

The table lists this clone with a count of one. The chain carries TRBV5-1 and TRBJ1-1; D is perhaps TRBD1 (5 bases). CDR3 size: 16 residues. In germline, CDR1 is SGHRS, CDR2 YFSETQ. Between the trimmed V and J ends, which lost 3 bases and 4 bases, there was a span of 19 bases. CDR3 DNA sequence: TGCGCCAGCAGCTCTCCGGGTGGGCAGGGAATCACTGAAGCTTTCTTT. This sequence encodes CASSSPGGQGITEAFF.

Written as DNA, the CDR3 is TGTGCCAGCACTGGGTGGCAGGGAGAGACCCAGTACTTC. Its protein is CASTGWQGETQYF. This chain connects TRBV6-5 to TRBJ2-5; possibly TRBD1 for D (5 bases). The CDR3 runs 13 residues. Trimming pared 7 bases from V and 4 bases from J, leaving 13 bases between. The germline V gene has CDR1 MNHEY and CDR2 SVGAGI.

The chain carries TRBV13 and TRBJ1-1; 8 nucleotides agree with TRBD1. After removal of 8 bases from V and 3 bases from J, the junction contained 11 bases not matched to a gene. CDR3 size: 15 residues. In germline, CDR1 is PRHDT, CDR2 FYEKMQ (reference sequence). The DNA of the CDR3 is TGTGCCAGCTCCTTCAGGGGGCTAAGGGACACTGAAGCTTTCTTT. It codes for CASSFRGLRDTEAFF. The full variable domain, completed using reference TRBV13 and TRBJ1-1, is AAGVIQSPRHLIKEKRETATLKCYPIPRHDTVYWYQQGPGQDPQFLISFYEKMQSDKGSIPDRFSAQQFSDYHSELNMSSLELGDSALYFCASSFRGLRDTEAFFGQGTRLTVV.

The chain has TRBV6-5 and TRBJ2-7; 8 bases are a match to TRBD2. This CDR3 spans 13 amino acids. The ends lost 5 bases at V and 4 bases at J; junction bases unmatched: 4. From germline, CDR1 is MNHEY and CDR2 SVGAGI. The CDR3 here is CASSRGGEYEQYF. CDR3 in DNA: TGTGCCAGCAGTCGGGGGGGCGAATACGAGCAGTACTTC.

The chain is built from TRBV13 and TRBJ2-4, with D tentatively TRBD1 (5 bases). CDR3 size: 13 residues. The germline V gene encodes CDR1 PRHDT and CDR2 FYEKMQ (reference sequence). Between the trimmed V and J ends, which lost 5 bases and 7 bases, there was a span of 12 bases. The DNA for the CDR3 is TGTGCCAGCAGCGATATAAAGGGGAACATTCAGTACTTC. Residues: CASSDIKGNIQYF.

This chain joins TRBV30 and TRBJ2-1; 8 bases align to TRBD1. Trimming removed 4 bases from V and 8 bases from J; junction bases left unmatched: 13. The CDR3 is made up of 15 amino acids. Germline assignment: CDR1 GTSNPN and CDR2 SVGIG (reference sequence). Written as DNA, the CDR3 is TGTGCCTGGACCCCCGAGGGGGACAGGAACGATGAGCAGTTCTTC. This codes for CAWTPEGDRNDEQFF.

The chain combines TRBV6-5 with TRBJ2-1; D remains unclear. CDR1 is MNHEY and CDR2 is SVGAGI in the germline V gene. The CDR3 loop spans 12 amino acids. Trimming stripped 7 bases from V and 9 bases from J, with 13 bases between. The CDR3 spells CASNLQMSEQFF. CDR3 in DNA: TGTGCCAGCAACCTACAGATGAGTGAGCAGTTCTTC.

J is TRBJ2-3 and V is TRBV19; 9 bases are a match to TRBD1. Trimming at V came to 1 base and at J to 2 bases, leaving 1 base not matched to a gene. Germline V gene lookup returns CDR1 LNHDA and CDR2 SQIVND (reference sequence). The CDR3 has 15 residues. CDR3 coding DNA: TGTGCCAGTAGTATAGGGGACAGGGACACAGATACGCAGTATTTT. Encoded protein: CASSIGDRDTDTQYF.

This clone was counted between two and nine times. V is TRBV6-5 and J is TRBJ2-2; 9 bases are a match to TRBD1. The length of the CDR3 is 14 residues. The V gene end was trimmed by 2 bases and the J gene end by 5 bases; junction bases not matched to a gene: 0. The V gene's germline CDR1 is MNHEY and CDR2 SVGAGI. Here the CDR3 reads CASSYGTGTGELFF. In DNA, the CDR3 is TGTGCCAGCAGTTACGGGACAGGGACCGGGGAGCTGTTTTTT.

The chain employs TRBV2 and TRBJ1-4; weak D call: TRBD1 (5 bases). Germline-derived CDR1 and CDR2 are SNHLY and FYNNEI. V shed 6 bases and J shed 0 bases, with 11 bases lying between them. The CDR3 extends over 15 amino acids. The CDR3 DNA reads TGTGCCAGCAGACGAACAGGTACAACTAATGAAAAACTGTTTTTT. Protein product: CASRRTGTTNEKLFF.

This rearrangement joins TRBV18 to TRBJ1-3; 7 nucleotides line up with TRBD1. Germline-derived CDR1 and CDR2 are KGHSH and LQKENI. Germline trimming cut 1 base from V and 0 bases from J; bases unmatched to any gene: 15. The CDR3 is 20 residues long. This CDR3 is CASSPLAPGPGQSSGNTIYF. Here the CDR3 DNA reads TGTGCCAGCTCACCACTGGCGCCCGGCCCGGGACAGAGCTCTGGAAACACCATATATTTT. Combining the CDR3 with reference TRBV18 and TRBJ1-3 gives the whole variable domain NAGVMQNPRHLVRRRGQEARLRCSPMKGHSHVYWYRQLPEEGLKFMVYLQKENIIDESGMPKERFSAEFPKEGPSILRIQQVVRGDSAAYFCASSPLAPGPGQSSGNTIYFGEGSWLTVV.

The rearrangement uses TRBV5-1 and TRBJ2-7; 8 nucleotides line up with TRBD1. The CDR3 has 15 residues. J was trimmed by 7 bases and V by 5 bases; bases with no gene match: 14. Germline V gene sequence: CDR1 SGHRS, CDR2 YFSETQ. The CDR3 DNA reads as TGCGCCAGCAGAGATGGACAGGGTGGGATTGGGGAGCAGTACTTC. It specifies CASRDGQGGIGEQYF.

This chain links TRBV11-3 with TRBJ1-1, with 8 bases aligning to TRBD1. Trimming cost V 5 bases and J 4 bases; bases outside gene matches: 6. Germline V CDR1 and CDR2: SGHNT, YENEEA. The CDR3 has 14 amino acids. The CDR3 sequence: CASSRDRISTEAFF. The CDR3 nucleotides are TGTGCCAGCAGCCGGGACAGGATCAGCACTGAAGCTTTCTTT.

Points on this clone: This specimen includes other DNA sequences encoding the same CDR3. This chain joins TRBV28 and TRBJ2-7; 7 positions agree with TRBD1. CDR1 is MDHEN, CDR2 SYDVKM, per germline. CDR3 length: 12 residues. V was pared by 9 bases and J by 2 bases, with 4 bases of the junction left unmatched. The DNA for the CDR3 is TGTGCCAGTAGACAGGGCCCCTACGAGCAGTACTTC. As protein: CASRQGPYEQYF.

V and J are TRBV28 and TRBJ1-5; no reliable D call. Germline V gene sequence: CDR1 MDHEN, CDR2 SYDVKM. The ends were cut back, 10 bases at V and 2 bases at J, with 18 bases in the middle. The CDR3 is made up of 15 amino acids. This chain's CDR3 is CATGEGLAGNQPQHF. In DNA, the CDR3 is TGTGCCACCGGGGAAGGGCTCGCGGGCAATCAGCCCCAGCATTTT.

This clone came up once. This rearrangement joins TRBV5-1 to TRBJ1-1; tentatively, D is TRBD1 (6 bases). The germline CDR1 and CDR2 sequences are SGHRS and YFSETQ. There are 14 residues in the CDR3. Trimming took off 4 bases at V and 7 bases at J, with 17 bases between the two ends. The CDR3 loop reads CASSPEGGRGEAFF. The CDR3 nucleotides read TGCGCCAGCAGCCCGGAGGGGGGGCGGGGTGAAGCTTTCTTT.

J is TRBJ2-2 and V is TRBV6-6, with 10 nucleotides matching TRBD2. With 6 bases clipped from V and 6 bases from J, the junction kept 4 bases outside the gene matches. This CDR3 is built from 14 residues. The V gene's germline CDR1 is MNHNY and CDR2 SVGAGI (reference sequence). Here the CDR3 DNA reads TGTGCCAGCAGGGCACTAGCGGGGCCCGGGGAGCTGTTTTTT. Translated, it gives CASRALAGPGELFF.

This rearrangement joins TRBV4-1 to TRBJ2-7; possibly TRBD2 for D (6 bases). Between the trimmed V and J ends, which lost 0 bases and 3 bases, there was a span of 18 bases. Germline V gives CDR1 MGHRA, CDR2 YSYEKL. There are 17 residues in the CDR3. The CDR3 coding sequence is TGCGCCAGCAGCCAAGATAGAGTAGCGGCTCTCCTCTACGAGCAGTACTTC. Protein product: CASSQDRVAALLYEQYF.

This clone was observed a single time. The chain combines TRBV28 with TRBJ1-6; D might be TRBD1 (6 bases). The germline V gene has CDR1 MDHEN and CDR2 SYDVKM. The V and J ends lost 3 bases and 9 bases respectively, with 9 bases between them. This CDR3 has 13 residues. CDR3 sequence: CASSFRGASPLHF. CDR3 DNA: TGTGCCAGCAGTTTTCGGGGGGCTTCACCCCTCCACTTT.